Each of the 12 T cell receptor beta chains below was sequenced from the same sample in a study of regulatory T cells in long-lasting Graves disease. The time point here: persistent/refractory GD, antithyroid drugs over 5 years with positive TRAb. RNA from PBMCs was the source of the TCR library. Arm-PCR with iRepertoire HTBI primers amplified the CDR3 regions for these TCR beta libraries. MiXCR, run by TCRdb on the multiplex PCR reads, gives a single entry per CDR3 protein. The sample yields about 310,000 distinct CDR3 sequences, around 23% seen once. The sequencing here drew on peripheral blood mononuclear cells (PBMCs), taken when the disease was refractory, from a patient treated with antithyroid drugs. All receptors come from a female donor with Graves disease.

The sample holds many counts of this clonotype. The chain uses TRBV28 and TRBJ1-2; 8 bases fit TRBD1. Germline loops: CDR1 MDHEN, CDR2 SYDVKM. The CDR3 is 15 amino acids. The ends lost 2 bases at V and 8 bases at J; junction bases unmatched: 10. The CDR3 reads CASSLTGQGARGYTF. The CDR3, as DNA: TGTGCCAGCAGTTTAACGGGGCAGGGGGCCAGAGGCTACACCTTC.

This clonotype showed up many times. The J gene is TRBJ2-5, the V gene TRBV28; D unclear. Germline V CDR1 and CDR2: MDHEN, SYDVKM. V was pared by 2 bases and J by 7 bases, with 14 bases between. The CDR3 contains 14 residues. The CDR3 is CASSLRSQEGTQYF. The CDR3 nucleotides read TGTGCCAGCAGTTTAAGGTCCCAGGAAGGGACCCAGTACTTC.

The J gene is TRBJ1-6, the V gene TRBV28; D gene ambiguous. Germline-derived CDR1 and CDR2 are MDHEN and SYDVKM. The V gene lost 3 bases and the J gene lost 3 bases, with 9 bases spanning the gap. The CDR3 is 15 residues long. CDR3 in amino acids: CASSLFRVYNSPLHF. The DNA for the CDR3 is TGTGCCAGCAGTTTGTTTCGGGTCTATAATTCACCCCTCCACTTT.

The chain has TRBV30 and TRBJ1-2; no clear D gene. Trimming stripped 4 bases from V and 3 bases from J, with 12 bases between. CDR1 and CDR2 (germline): GTSNPN, SVGIG (reference sequence). The CDR3 spans 13 residues. The CDR3 DNA is TGTGCCTGGAATCCGGGGTTGGACTATGGCTACACCTTC. This codes for CAWNPGLDYGYTF.

This clonotype was observed a handful of times. CDR3 nucleotides: TGTGCCAGCAGCCCGCTGACTAGCGGGGGCCGGGAGACCCAGTACTTC. Its protein is CASSPLTSGGRETQYF. The chain uses TRBV3-1 and TRBJ2-5; 12 nucleotides align to TRBD2. CDR3 size: 16 residues. Germline V gene lookup returns CDR1 LGHDT and CDR2 YNNKEL (reference sequence). V shed 4 bases, J shed 5 bases, and the junction held 8 bases outside the gene matches.

The chain recombines TRBV6-2 or TRBV6-3 with TRBJ2-4, with D maybe TRBD2 (5 bases). This CDR3 is built from 16 residues. Looked up from germline, CDR1 is MNHEY and CDR2 is SVGEGT. Trimming shortened V by 5 bases and J by 6 bases, and 20 bases separated the two germline ends. This chain's CDR3 is CASSDRAGPPGNIQYF. As DNA, the CDR3 is TGTGCCAGCAGTGATCGGGCGGGCCCCCCAGGAAACATTCAGTACTTC.

In the case of this clonotype: Its ends do not fully match the called genes, so a read error is possible. The J gene is TRBJ2-5, the V gene TRBV11-1; possibly TRBD2 for D (6 bases). The CDR3 totals 15 residues. CDR1 SGHAT and CDR2 FQDESV come from the germline V gene (reference sequence). This CDR3 is CAGSLASAGRETQYF. In DNA, the CDR3 is TGTGCCGGCAGCTTGGCTAGCGCGGGACGAGAGACCCAGTACTTC.

This clonotype was detected only a few times. The chain uses TRBV5-8 and TRBJ1-1; possible D gene TRBD1, 5 bases. The CDR3 totals 15 residues. V was trimmed by 5 bases and J by 1 base, leaving 15 bases between them. Germline V CDR1 and CDR2: SGHTS, YDEGEE. The CDR3 DNA follows: TGTGCCAGCAGAAAAGGGGTTCTGGCGAACACTGAAGCTTTCTTT. It codes for CASRKGVLANTEAFF. Based on the CDR3 plus reference TRBV5-8 and TRBJ1-1, the full variable domain is EAGVTQSPTHLIKTRGQQATLRCSPISGHTSVYWYQQALGLGLQFLLWYDEGEERNRGNFPPRFSGRQFPNYSSELNVNALELEDSALYLCASRKGVLANTEAFFGQGTRLTVV.

In its sample, this clonotype was seen once. This may be a read error, as it is one base from a much larger clone. V is TRBV6-5 and J is TRBJ1-6; a weak D match, TRBD1 (5 bases). Germline CDR1 reads MNHEY; CDR2 reads SVGAGI. The CDR3 totals 14 residues. The CDR3 here is CASNYGGYNSPLHF. The CDR3 region has the DNA TGTGCCAGCAATTACGGGGGTTATAATTCACCCCTCCACTTT.

This clonotype occurred many times. J is TRBJ2-4 and V is TRBV2; 8 positions agree with TRBD2. The CDR3 runs to 17 residues. The germline V gene has CDR1 SNHLY and CDR2 FYNNEI. J lost 0 bases, V lost 7 bases, and 11 bases had no gene match. The CDR3 spells CASNPGGPTIAKNIQYF. For the CDR3, the DNA is TGTGCCAGCAATCCGGGAGGGCCGACGATAGCCAAAAACATTCAGTACTTC.

The CDR3 DNA reads as TGTGCCAGCAGCTTAAGGGCCCCGGGAGCGGGCACCGGGGAGCTGTTTTTT. Translation: CASSLRAPGAGTGELFF. V and J are TRBV7-9 and TRBJ2-2; weak D call: TRBD2 (6 bases). The length of the CDR3 is 17 residues. Trimming removed 2 bases from V and 4 bases from J, with 17 bases in between. The germline CDR1 and CDR2 sequences are SEHNR and FQNEAQ (reference sequence).

This clonotype was counted a few times. The chain links TRBV5-4 to TRBJ2-5; 10 nucleotides agree with TRBD2. CDR3 length: 17 amino acids. Trimming removed 4 bases from V and 4 bases from J; junction bases left unmatched: 13. The V gene's germline CDR1 is SGHNT and CDR2 YYREEE (reference sequence). CDR3 in DNA: TGTGCCAGCAGCGTCTCTGCGCTAGCGGGAGTTGGAGAGACCCAGTACTTC. This sequence encodes CASSVSALAGVGETQYF.